Detailed here is one T cell receptor beta chain. The record originates from a study of blood T cell repertoires in COVID-19. Study as a whole: Whether acute or convalescent, the COVID-19 samples came from the United States, Italy and Spain. PBMCs, B-cell-depleted T cells, or T cells provided the cDNA or gDNA that made up the material.

The V and J ends lost 6 bases and 8 bases, in that order; junction bases with no gene match: 6. The CDR3 totals 13 residues. Germline V gene data show CDR1 as MNHEY and CDR2 as SVGAGI. Original methodology: Amplification with reference gene primers provided the estimates of nucleated cell counts. This table comes from immunoSEQ multiplex PCR, and its TCRdb copy is limited to in-frame clones, with some not included. For V, J and clone size, that table is used; D and trimming come from the DNA. The table records about 190,000 clones, approximately 78% of them present only once. Sample: peripheral blood. V and J are TRBV6-5 and TRBJ1-4; 7 bases map to TRBD1. The source is a woman older than 75 with active or convalescent COVID-19. The CDR3 spells CASRTGFREKLFF. The CDR3, as DNA: TGTGCCAGCAGGACAGGGTTTCGGGAAAAACTGTTTTTT.